What follows describes a single T cell receptor beta chain. Its antigen is not known. This sample is part of a study of monozygotic twins with inflammatory bowel disease. With about 17 and 10 cycles respectively, two nested PCRs were carried out on TCRalpha and TCRbeta cDNA. TCRdb reprocessed the 5' RACE reads, with one entry per CDR3 protein and no DNA. The record lists a few hundred thousand distinct CDR3 sequences, of which the ten most abundant hold approximately 1.6%. Germline CDR1 MGHRA, CDR2 YSYEKL. The CDR3 sequence is 17 residues long. Regarding the study as a whole: Twins classed as concordant or discordant showed no difference in repertoire similarity, possibly from limited power. The analysis did not separate different T cell subtypes.

The rearrangement links TRBV4-1 to TRBJ2-7; TCRdb designates TRBD2, a call that cannot be tested without DNA. Sequences were obtained from blood. This receptor was taken from a human donor with ulcerative colitis or Crohn's disease, or a healthy co-twin of an affected twin (not recorded which). This CDR3 is CASSQPILAGGPYEQYF.